Below are 5 T cell receptor beta chains sequenced from a single sample in a study of blood T cell repertoires in COVID-19. The table came from immunoSEQ multiplex PCR; TCRdb's copy has only in-frame clones and leaves some out. The data hold more than 35,000 clones, with around 70% observed a single time. The sequenced sample consisted of peripheral blood. The receptors stem from a man older than 75 with acute or convalescent COVID-19.

V gene TRBV5-1 combines with J gene TRBJ2-7; D not resolved. Deletions cut 0 bases from V and 0 bases from J, with 7 bases between. This CDR3 comprises 14 residues. Germline loops: CDR1 SGHRS, CDR2 YFSETQ. The CDR3 sequence: CASSLDASSYEQYF. The DNA for the CDR3 is TGCGCCAGCAGCTTGGATGCCAGCTCCTACGAGCAGTACTTC.

The chain has TRBV11-1 and TRBJ1-1, with a possible D match to TRBD1 (6 bases). The V and J ends lost 5 bases and 6 bases respectively, with 16 bases between them. Germline CDR1 SGHAT, CDR2 FQDESV (reference sequence). The CDR3 extends over 14 amino acids. CDR3 nucleotide sequence: TGTGCCAGCAGCCCAGGGGATCTTCGGGCTGAAGCTTTCTTT. Translation: CASSPGDLRAEAFF.

A few counts support this clone. In DNA, the CDR3 is TGTGCCAGTAGTATCACAGGGGGAAGCTCACCCCTCCACTTT. Its protein is CASSITGGSSPLHF. J is TRBJ1-6 and V is TRBV19; the match to TRBD1 covers 8 bases. Germline lookup yields CDR1 LNHDA and CDR2 SQIVND (reference sequence). Trimming at V came to 3 bases and at J to 10 bases, leaving 5 bases not matched to a gene. There are 14 residues in the CDR3. Based on the CDR3 plus reference TRBV19 and TRBJ1-6, the full variable domain is DGGITQSPKYLFRKEGQNVTLSCEQNLNHDAMYWYRQDPGQGLRLIYYSQIVNDFQKGDIAEGYSVSREKKESFPLTVTSAQKNPTAFYLCASSITGGSSPLHFGNGTRLTVT.

The CDR3, as DNA: TGTGCCAGCAGCCCTGACCTAACAGGGGACGGAGACACCATATATTTT. It is translated as CASSPDLTGDGDTIYF. This chain links TRBV7-2 with TRBJ1-3, with 7 bases matching TRBD1. Germline CDR1 and CDR2: SGHTA and FQGNSA. V lost 5 bases, J lost 8 bases, and 15 bases stayed unmatched. The CDR3 length is 16 residues.

The CDR3 DNA reads as TGTGCCAGCAGCTTAGAGGCAGGGGGCTTGGTTATCCATGGCTACACCTTC. Residues: CASSLEAGGLVIHGYTF. The chain joins TRBV7-2 to TRBJ1-2; the match to TRBD1 covers 8 bases. V gave up 1 base and J gave up 6 bases; unmatched junction bases: 13. CDR3 length equals 17 residues. Germline-derived CDR1 and CDR2 are SGHTA and FQGNSA.